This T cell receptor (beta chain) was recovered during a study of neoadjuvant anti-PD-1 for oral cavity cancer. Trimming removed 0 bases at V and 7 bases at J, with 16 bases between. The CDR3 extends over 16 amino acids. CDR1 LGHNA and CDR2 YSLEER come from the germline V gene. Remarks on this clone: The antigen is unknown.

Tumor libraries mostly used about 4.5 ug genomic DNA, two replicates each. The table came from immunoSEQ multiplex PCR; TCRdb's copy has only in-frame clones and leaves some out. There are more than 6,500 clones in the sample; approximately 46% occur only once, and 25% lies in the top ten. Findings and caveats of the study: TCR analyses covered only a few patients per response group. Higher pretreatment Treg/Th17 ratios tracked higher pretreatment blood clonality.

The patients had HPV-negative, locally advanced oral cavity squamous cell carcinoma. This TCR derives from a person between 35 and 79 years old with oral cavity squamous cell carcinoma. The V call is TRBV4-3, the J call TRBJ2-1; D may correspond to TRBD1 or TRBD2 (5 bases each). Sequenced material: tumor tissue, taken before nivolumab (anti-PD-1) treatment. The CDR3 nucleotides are TGCGCCAGCAGCCAAGATTGGGGGAGAGTATCTAATGAGCAGTTCTTC. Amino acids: CASSQDWGRVSNEQFF.